This T cell receptor beta chain was recovered during a study of shared clonotypes between healthy human individuals. After removal of 4 bases from V and 8 bases from J, the junction contained 12 bases not matched to a gene. The CDR3 is 16 residues long. The germline CDR1 and CDR2 sequences are SEHNR and FQNEAQ (reference sequence). This clone was found once. There were no recent acute infections or vaccinations among the donors, who were healthy HIV-negative adults. Every donor, a Caucasian adult, lived in Nashville, Tennessee. With unsorted samples, genomic DNA was obtained from around 98 million PBMCs. Unsorted PBMC DNA was run through sequencing on ten immunoSEQ deep assay plates. Sequencing used immunoSEQ multiplex PCR; TCRdb keeps in-frame clones, though not all of them. The sample lists hundreds of thousands of clones, 70% to 80% occurring once.

The chain employs TRBV7-9 and TRBJ2-1; 9 positions match TRBD2. The TCR sequence derives from a woman aged 40 to 50 in good health. Some clones in this sample may be carry-over from other donors' samples. The sequenced sample consisted of PBMCs. CDR3 residues: CASSSRPGLARYEQFF. DNA for the CDR3: TGTGCCAGCAGCTCAAGGCCGGGACTAGCCCGTTATGAGCAGTTCTTC.